The 4 T cell receptor beta chains below were found in one sample sequenced in a study of vaccination and CD4 T cells after COVID-19. Cultured CD4+ T cell DNA was sequenced using the Oncomine TCR Beta short-read assay. TCRdb reprocessed the PCR reads with MiXCR, giving one entry per CDR3 protein. The table shows approximately 20,000 distinct CDR3 sequences, with roughly 46% occurring only once. This sample's time point: late sampling 161 to 241 days after vaccination in a few convalescent patients. The treatment was: approximately nine-day PBMC culture with coronavirus spike peptide pools or control peptides (ViraFEST assay). No antigen has been assigned to these receptors. The source material was CD4+ T cells from blood, cultured in vitro, sampled about 7 months after SARS-CoV-2 vaccination. These receptors were taken from a human donor who had recovered from COVID-19.

This clonotype was detected a few times. The chain recombines TRBV11-3 with TRBJ2-5; 8 positions agree with TRBD1. Germline trimming cut 4 bases from V and 5 bases from J; bases unmatched to any gene: 3. The CDR3 totals 13 residues. Germline values: CDR1 SGHNT, CDR2 YENEEA. CDR3: CASSSGQAETQYF. CDR3 nucleotide sequence: TGTGCCAGCAGCTCGGGACAGGCGGAGACCCAGTACTTC.

The chain combines TRBV6-5 with TRBJ1-5; maybe TRBD1 (5 bases). There are 14 residues in the CDR3. The V and J ends lost 4 bases and 3 bases respectively, with 10 bases between them. Germline CDR1 reads MNHEY; CDR2 reads SVGAGI. The CDR3 here is CASSSQGTNQPQHF. The CDR3 DNA follows: TGTGCCAGCAGTTCCCAGGGTACCAATCAGCCCCAGCATTTT.

CDR3 nucleotides: TGTGCCAGCAGGGGACAGGGGGTCGCTGAAGCTTTCTTT. It is translated as CASRGQGVAEAFF. The chain links TRBV28 to TRBJ1-1; 11 bases match TRBD1. The germline V gene encodes CDR1 MDHEN and CDR2 SYDVKM. V gave up 6 bases and J gave up 6 bases; unmatched junction bases: 3. The CDR3 totals 13 residues. Variable domain in full (rest from reference TRBV28 and TRBJ1-1): DVKVTQSSRYLVKRTGEKVFLECVQDMDHENMFWYRQDPGLGLRLIYFSYDVKMKEKGDIPEGYSVSREKKERFSLILESASTNQTSMYLCASRGQGVAEAFFGQGTRLTVV.

The chain is built from TRBV7-2 and TRBJ2-3, with D possibly matching TRBD2 (6 bases). Trimming left V 3 bases short and J 6 bases short, with 16 bases between. Per germline, CDR1 SGHTA and CDR2 FQGNSA. There are 15 residues in the CDR3. CDR3: CASSLRSPGGDTQYF. CDR3 DNA sequence: TGTGCCAGCAGCTTGAGAAGTCCTGGGGGGGATACGCAGTATTTT.